Listed below are T cell receptor beta chains from one sample, sequenced in a study of T cells after somatic rescue of genetic block. Some clones are missing from TCRdb's copy, which holds only in-frame ones; the method was immunoSEQ multiplex PCR. The data show roughly 92,000 clones, 70% to 90% seen once. Sequenced: peripheral blood mononuclear cells (PBMCs). The origin of the receptors is a woman aged 18 to 35. Both conserved end residues are part of each CDR3. The order of the fields is J gene, D gene, V gene, CDR3 protein, CDR3 DNA. D genes are given only for firm matches.

J: TRBJ2-2; D: TRBD1; V: TRBV19; CDR3: CAASGTGYTGELFF; DNA: TGTGCCGCCTCCGGGACAGGGTACACCGGGGAGCTGTTTTTT
J: TRBJ2-7; D: TRBD2; V: TRBV4-2; CDR3: CASSPAGLADSYEQYF; DNA: TGTGCCAGCAGCCCCGCGGGACTAGCGGATTCCTACGAGCAGTACTTC
J: TRBJ2-1; D: TRBD2; V: TRBV18; CDR3: CASSPGGTHYNEQFF; DNA: TGTGCCAGCTCACCCGGGGGGACCCATTACAATGAGCAGTTCTTC
J: TRBJ2-3; D: TRBD2; V: TRBV5-1; CDR3: CASSGWGRAETDTQYF; DNA: TGCGCCAGCAGCGGTTGGGGGAGGGCCGAGACAGATACGCAGTATTTT
J: TRBJ2-3; D: .; V: TRBV30; CDR3: CAWASRFSTDTQYF; DNA: TGTGCCTGGGCCTCACGGTTTAGCACAGATACGCAGTATTTT
J: TRBJ2-1; D: .; V: TRBV7-6; CDR3: CASSLSPTVAIGNEQFF; DNA: TGTGCCAGCAGCTTATCTCCGACTGTTGCAATAGGCAATGAGCAGTTCTTC
J: TRBJ1-6; D: TRBD1; V: TRBV18; CDR3: CASSPGQTNSPLHF; DNA: TGTGCCAGCTCCCCGGGACAGACTAATTCACCCCTCCACTTT
J: TRBJ2-5; D: .; V: TRBV5-1; CDR3: CASSLSSLETQYF; DNA: TGCGCCAGCAGCTTGTCAAGCTTGGAGACCCAGTACTTC
J: TRBJ2-7; D: .; V: TRBV6-6; CDR3: CASSYNVEQYF; DNA: TGTGCCAGCAGTTACAATGTCGAGCAGTACTTC
J: TRBJ2-1; D: TRBD2; V: TRBV7-2; CDR3: CASSLASSGAYNEQFF; DNA: TGTGCCAGCAGCTTAGCATCAAGCGGGGCCTACAATGAGCAGTTCTTC
J: TRBJ1-5; D: TRBD1; V: TRBV28; CDR3: CASSLGDRAAYSNQPQHF; DNA: TGTGCCAGCAGTTTGGGGGACAGGGCCGCCTATAGCAATCAGCCCCAGCATTTT
J: TRBJ2-4; D: .; V: TRBV19; CDR3: CASTGPWGRGQENIQYF; DNA: TGTGCCAGTACCGGCCCCTGGGGCAGGGGCCAAGAAAACATTCAGTACTTC
J: TRBJ2-3; D: TRBD1; V: TRBV14; CDR3: CASSRTGQGTDTQYF; DNA: TGTGCCAGCAGCCGGACAGGCCAAGGCACAGATACGCAGTATTTT
J: TRBJ1-6; D: .; V: TRBV6-1; CDR3: CASTAGVAPLHF; DNA: TGTGCCAGCACCGCCGGCGTGGCACCCCTCCACTTT
J: TRBJ2-1; D: TRBD2; V: TRBV27; CDR3: CASWASGGYNEQFF; DNA: TGTGCCAGCTGGGCTAGCGGGGGCTACAATGAGCAGTTCTTC
J: TRBJ2-5; D: .; V: TRBV28; CDR3: CASSLLGRGSQYF; DNA: TGTGCCAGCAGTTTACTGGGGAGGGGGTCCCAGTACTTC